Below, 16 T cell receptor beta chains from the same sample are listed, as sequenced in a study of cytomegalovirus exposure and HLA in healthy donors. PCR primers comprised 60 Vbeta and 13 Jbeta primers. Assay used: immunoSEQ multiplex PCR; TCRdb lists only in-frame clones, some missing. This sample has about 130,000 clones, with 60% to 80% found just once. The sequenced sample consisted of PBMCs. The receptors originated from a man aged 25-45 years in good health and CMV-seronegative.

Remarks on this clone: Other DNA sequences of this sample code for an identical CDR3. V gene TRBV30 combines with J gene TRBJ2-3; tentatively, D is TRBD2 (5 bases). The CDR3 spans 14 residues. Per germline, CDR1 GTSNPN and CDR2 SVGIG (reference sequence). The V gene lost 2 bases and the J gene lost 0 bases, with 9 bases spanning the gap. In DNA, the CDR3 is TGTGCCTGGAGTCCGGGATTTAGCACAGATACGCAGTATTTT. Encoded protein: CAWSPGFSTDTQYF.

V usage is TRBV19 and J usage is TRBJ1-1; D is unresolved. The germline V gene encodes CDR1 LNHDA and CDR2 SQIVND (reference sequence). The CDR3 totals 18 residues. Trimming took 1 base from V and 1 from J, leaving 19 bases between them. The CDR3 DNA reads as TGTGCCAGTAGTATAGTTTTAAGTTTTGTTCCGCGGAACACTGAAGCTTTCTTT. Protein: CASSIVLSFVPRNTEAFF.

The chain carries TRBV6-5 and TRBJ1-1; possibly TRBD1 for D (5 bases). Germline CDR1 is MNHEY and CDR2 is SVGAGI. V shed 6 bases and J shed 7 bases, with 9 bases lying between them. The CDR3 is 11 residues long. Here the CDR3 reads CASSHRSEAFF. CDR3 sequence (DNA): TGTGCCAGCAGCCACAGGAGTGAAGCTTTCTTT.

This clone has just one count. The chain has TRBV18 and TRBJ2-3; 14 bases are shared with TRBD2. Looked up from germline, CDR1 is KGHSH and CDR2 is LQKENI. The V gene end was trimmed by 2 bases and the J gene end by 3 bases; junction bases not matched to a gene: 4. This CDR3 region has 17 residues. CDR3 nucleotide sequence: TGTGCCAGCTCACCAACCGGGACTAGCGGGAGTACAGATACGCAGTATTTT. This gives the protein CASSPTGTSGSTDTQYF.

The V call is TRBV5-1, the J call TRBJ2-5; TRBD1 matches at 11 bases. Germline V gene lookup returns CDR1 SGHRS and CDR2 YFSETQ. The CDR3 is 16 amino acids. Germline trimming cut 2 bases from V and 4 bases from J; bases unmatched to any gene: 7. CDR3 nucleotides: TGCGCCAGCAGCTTTTGGGGACAGGGGGGCTTAGAGACCCAGTACTTC. Residues: CASSFWGQGGLETQYF.

This chain joins TRBV19 and TRBJ1-5, with D tentatively TRBD1 (5 bases). Trimming pared 5 bases from V and 0 bases from J, leaving 17 bases between. The germline gives CDR1 LNHDA, CDR2 SQIVND (reference sequence). This CDR3 is built from 17 residues. The CDR3 protein is CASSPKGGGDSNQPQHF. CDR3 DNA: TGTGCCAGTAGTCCAAAGGGCGGGGGTGATAGCAATCAGCCCCAGCATTTT.

This clone was counted between two and nine times. This chain uses TRBV6-5 with TRBJ1-2, with 7 bases fitting TRBD1. This CDR3 region has 15 residues. J was trimmed by 4 bases and V by 3 bases; bases with no gene match: 8. Germline assignment: CDR1 MNHEY and CDR2 SVGAGI. The CDR3 region is CASSYSGTVGYGYTF. The CDR3 coding sequence is TGTGCCAGCAGTTATTCCGGGACAGTGGGCTATGGCTACACCTTC.

This sequence joins TRBV6-1 and TRBJ2-3; 10 bases fit TRBD2. This CDR3 comprises 15 residues. Germline V lookup: CDR1 MNHNS, CDR2 SASEGT. J lost 6 bases, V lost 1 base, and 4 bases had no gene match. CDR3 loop: CASSEGASGSDTQYF. The DNA of the CDR3 is TGTGCCAGCAGTGAAGGCGCTAGCGGGAGTGATACGCAGTATTTT.

The gene calls are TRBV6-1 and TRBJ2-1; D is ambiguous. The CDR3 is 16 amino acids. V gave up 0 bases and J gave up 3 bases, with 12 bases separating them. Germline V gene sequence: CDR1 MNHNS, CDR2 SASEGT. For the CDR3, the DNA is TGTGCCAGCAGTGAAGCACAAAGTAACCGCTACAATGAGCAGTTCTTC. Translated: CASSEAQSNRYNEQFF.

V gene TRBV4-1 combines with J gene TRBJ2-7; D remains ambiguous. This CDR3 region has 15 residues. V was clipped by 2 bases and J by 0 bases, with 11 bases between them. From germline, CDR1 is MGHRA and CDR2 YSYEKL. CDR3 sequence reads: CASSQMGSSSYEQYF. The CDR3 DNA is TGCGCCAGCAGCCAAATGGGCTCTTCCTCCTACGAGCAGTACTTC.

Only a few counts were recorded for this clone. The chain links TRBV20-1 to TRBJ1-2; possibly TRBD1 for D (5 bases). The CDR3 totals 11 residues. The germline V gene has CDR1 DFQATT and CDR2 SNEGSKA (reference sequence). Deletions cut 8 bases from V and 2 bases from J, with 9 bases between. The CDR3 sequence is CSYGQNYGYTF. The CDR3, as DNA: TGCAGTTACGGACAAAACTATGGCTACACCTTC.

The chain combines TRBV19 with TRBJ2-5; no clear D. Trimming left V 5 bases short and J 0 bases short, with 7 bases between. This CDR3 has 13 residues. The germline gives CDR1 LNHDA, CDR2 SQIVND (reference sequence). The CDR3 sequence is CASSQRYQETQYF. CDR3 sequence (DNA): TGTGCCAGTAGTCAGAGGTACCAAGAGACCCAGTACTTC.

This clone came up once. This chain links TRBV5-8 with TRBJ2-7, with 7 bases lining up with TRBD1. Germline assignment: CDR1 SGHTS and CDR2 YDEGEE. The CDR3 is made up of 14 amino acids. The J segment lost 2 bases and the V segment lost 1 base, leaving 3 bases of the junction unmatched. In DNA form, the CDR3 reads TGTGCCAGCAGCTTGACAGGGGCCGCCTACGAGCAGTACTTC. This gives the protein CASSLTGAAYEQYF.

This chain uses TRBV30 with TRBJ2-2; 7 nucleotides line up with TRBD2. Germline values: CDR1 GTSNPN, CDR2 SVGIG (reference sequence). J gave up 10 bases and V 5 bases, and 10 bases lay outside the gene matches. This CDR3 region has 13 residues. CDR3 coding DNA: TGTGCCTGGGAGTTGAGACTAGCTATGGAGCTGTTTTTT. Protein product: CAWELRLAMELFF.

The chain joins TRBV4-1 to TRBJ2-7; tentatively, D is TRBD1 (6 bases). The CDR3 length is 19 residues. Germline CDR1 MGHRA, CDR2 YSYEKL. The V end was cut by 4 bases, the J end by 0 bases, with 25 bases between. In DNA, the CDR3 is TGCGCCAGCAGCCTTGCTTCAGAGGTTTGGGGACACAACTCCTACGAGCAGTACTTC. This translates into CASSLASEVWGHNSYEQYF.

This sequence joins TRBV11-2 and TRBJ1-2, with D possibly being TRBD1 (6 bases). Germline-derived CDR1 and CDR2 are SGHAT and FQNNGV. CDR3 length equals 12 residues. Trimming stripped 10 bases from V and 3 bases from J, with 12 bases between. The CDR3 loop is CATQGGDYGYTF. In DNA, the CDR3 is TGTGCCACCCAAGGGGGGGACTATGGCTACACCTTC.